The rows below give T cell receptor beta chains drawn from one sample of a study of T cell responses to AZD1222 COVID-19 vaccine. TCRdb keeps only in-frame clones here, not all; method: immunoSEQ multiplex PCR. In the table there are 100,000 or so clones, roughly 87% of which are singletons. The sample here was peripheral blood, taken 28 days after the second AZD1222 dose. The receptor source for this set is an adult who received the AZD1222 COVID-19 vaccine. The CDR3 runs from the conserved cysteine through the conserved F or W. The order of the fields is clone size, J gene, D gene, V gene, CDR3 DNA, CDR3 protein. D genes are given only for firm matches. Size is stated for part of the rows, as once, few or many counts, or as a class when the clone is expanded.

. | TRBJ2-7 | . | TRBV30 | TGTGCCTGGAGTGTACAGGACGAGCAGTACTTC | CAWSVQDEQYF
. | TRBJ2-7 | . | TRBV30 | TGTGCCTGGAGCTCCCAGGGTATCAACGAGCAGTACTTC | CAWSSQGINEQYF
. | TRBJ1-6 | . | TRBV29-1 | TGCAGCGTTGCCGGGACGATTACCCCTAATTCACCCCTCCACTTT | CSVAGTITPNSPLHF
. | TRBJ1-6 | TRBD1 | TRBV7-6 | TGTGCCAGCAGCTTAGCCCCCGGGACAGGGAATTCACCCCTCCACTTT | CASSLAPGTGNSPLHF
. | TRBJ1-5 | . | TRBV27 | TGTGCCAGCAGACCTACCCGGGACGGACAGAATCAGCCCCAGCATTTT | CASRPTRDGQNQPQHF
. | TRBJ1-1 | . | TRBV10-3 | TGTGCCACCGAGTTCGGGGGGCGAGTCACTGAAGCTTTCTTT | CATEFGGRVTEAFF
. | TRBJ1-5 | TRBD1 | TRBV28 | TGTGCCAGCAGCCCACGACAGGGGGCAGGGAATCAGCCCCAGCATTTT | CASSPRQGAGNQPQHF
. | TRBJ1-1 | . | TRBV29-1 | TGCAGCGTTGAAGATCCAAAGATTGAGGCTTTCTTT | CSVEDPKIEAFF
once | TRBJ2-3 | . | TRBV29-1 | TGCAGCGTTGAACCTAGCTCAGGGACAGATACGCAGTATTTT | CSVEPSSGTDTQYF
. | TRBJ1-2 | . | TRBV7-3 | TGTGCCAGCAGCTTAGTGGGGGATGTCGGCTATGGCTACACCTTC | CASSLVGDVGYGYTF
once | TRBJ2-1 | TRBD2 | TRBV10-1 | TGCGCCAGCAGTGCGGGACTAGCGGGAGGGGGAAATGAGCAGTTCTTC | CASSAGLAGGGNEQFF
. | TRBJ2-1 | . | TRBV28 | TGTGCCAGCAGTTTGGGGGGGGCCTCCTACAATGAGCAGTTCTTC | CASSLGGASYNEQFF
. | TRBJ1-1 | TRBD1 | TRBV27 | TGTGCCAGCAGTCCCGGACAGGGCACTGAAGCTTTCTTT | CASSPGQGTEAFF
. | TRBJ2-1 | TRBD2 | TRBV9 | TGTGCCAGCAGCCCTCACTCCTCTAGCGGGTGGACCTACAATGAGCAGTTCTTC | CASSPHSSSGWTYNEQFF
. | TRBJ2-7 | . | TRBV5-1 | TGCGCCAGCAGGTATTCCTACGAGCAGTACTTC | CASRYSYEQYF
once | TRBJ2-1 | . | TRBV27 | TGTGCCAGCAGTTTTGCCCAGAGTGAGCAGTTCTTC | CASSFAQSEQFF
. | TRBJ1-1 | . | TRBV30 | TGTGCCTGGAGTGTAGGAGGGGTCTCCACTGAAGCTTTCTTT | CAWSVGGVSTEAFF
. | TRBJ2-7 | . | TRBV30 | TGTGCCTGGACGTCCGGAAGCTACGAGCAGTACTTC | CAWTSGSYEQYF
. | TRBJ2-1 | TRBD1 | TRBV5-1 | TGCGCCAGCAGCTTGACGACAGGGTCGACTGAGCAGTTCTTC | CASSLTTGSTEQFF
. | TRBJ2-7 | . | TRBV7-2 | TGTGCCAGCAGCTTCCAGGCGGGGACCTACGAGCAGTACTTC | CASSFQAGTYEQYF
. | TRBJ2-2 | . | TRBV3-1/TRBV3-2 | TGTGCCAGCAGCCAAGATAGGTTAGAGGGCACCGGGGAGCTGTTTTTT | CASSQDRLEGTGELFF
. | TRBJ1-4 | . | TRBV9 | TGTGCCAGCAGCGTGAACTCAGGAGATAATGAAAAACTGTTTTTT | CASSVNSGDNEKLFF
. | TRBJ1-1 | . | TRBV5-1 | TGCGCCAGCAGACAGGACTATAGAACAAGTGAAGCTTTCTTT | CASRQDYRTSEAFF
. | TRBJ2-7 | . | TRBV7-8 | TGTGCCAGCAGCTTAGTTCGTGGGTCCTACGAGCAGTACTTC | CASSLVRGSYEQYF
. | TRBJ1-5 | TRBD1 | TRBV27 | TGTGCCAGCCAGGGACAGGGCTTTAGCAATCAGCCCCAGCATTTT | CASQGQGFSNQPQHF
. | TRBJ2-1 | TRBD2 | TRBV5-8 | TGTGCCAGCAGCCCCGGGACTACCTTTGATGAGCAGTTCTTC | CASSPGTTFDEQFF
once | TRBJ1-5 | TRBD1 | TRBV19 | TGTGCCAGTAGTACATCGACAGGGACCAATCAGCCCCAGCATTTT | CASSTSTGTNQPQHF
. | TRBJ1-2 | TRBD1 | TRBV28 | TGTGCCAGCAGTATATGGGACAGCTATGGCTACACCTTC | CASSIWDSYGYTF
. | TRBJ1-2 | . | TRBV18 | TGTGCCAGCTCACCGGAGACGGACTATGGCTACACCTTC | CASSPETDYGYTF
. | TRBJ1-4 | . | TRBV6-5 | TGTGCCAGCAGTCCCCGGGTCTCTGAAAAACTGTTTTTT | CASSPRVSEKLFF
. | TRBJ1-5 | . | TRBV5-4 | TGTGCCAGCGAGGACCGGAATCAGCCCCAGCATTTT | CASEDRNQPQHF
. | TRBJ2-5 | . | TRBV12-3/TRBV12-4 | TGTGCCAGCACCCTGGGGGGCCAAGAGACCCAGTACTTC | CASTLGGQETQYF
. | TRBJ2-7 | . | TRBV11-3 | TGTGCCAGCAGCCTTGGGCCCACCTACGAGCAGTACTTC | CASSLGPTYEQYF
few | TRBJ2-1 | TRBD2 | TRBV7-9 | TGTGCCAGCAGCTTTGTTCCGGGACTAGCACCCACTGAGCAGTTCTTC | CASSFVPGLAPTEQFF
many | TRBJ2-2 | . | TRBV4-1 | TGCGCCAGCAGCCAAGGTCAGAACACCGGGGAGCTGTTTTTT | CASSQGQNTGELFF
once | TRBJ2-7 | . | TRBV6-1 | TGTGCCAGCAGTGAAGTCCGGACCAACCCATACTTC | CASSEVRTNPYF
. | TRBJ2-2 | TRBD2 | TRBV9 | TGTGCCAGCGCTACGGGAGGGACCGGGGAGCTGTTTTTT | CASATGGTGELFF
. | TRBJ2-7 | . | TRBV4-2 | TGTGCCAGCAGCCAAGAAAACGGCCCCCCGGGGGAGCAGTACTTC | CASSQENGPPGEQYF
. | TRBJ1-2 | . | TRBV12-3/TRBV12-4 | TGTGCCAGCAGTTTCCCAGACTACTATGGCTACACCTTC | CASSFPDYYGYTF
. | TRBJ2-7 | . | TRBV6-5 | TGTGCCAGCGGGGGCCAGAGCTCCTACGAGCAGTACTTC | CASGGQSSYEQYF
. | TRBJ2-1 | TRBD2 | TRBV5-1 | TGCGCCAGCAGCTTGATCCTTAGCGGGAGTTCAAATGAGCAGTTCTTC | CASSLILSGSSNEQFF
. | TRBJ2-2 | . | TRBV7-9 | TGTGCCAGCAGCCAGTTACCCGGGGAGCTGTTTTTT | CASSQLPGELFF
. | TRBJ1-2 | TRBD1 | TRBV6-5 | TGTGCCAGCAGTTACTCGACAGGGAACAGGGGCTACACCTTC | CASSYSTGNRGYTF
. | TRBJ2-1 | . | TRBV7-9 | TGTGCCAGCCCGCGACTCAACCCCGCGGCCTCCTACAATGAGCAGTTCTTC | CASPRLNPAASYNEQFF
. | TRBJ2-3 | TRBD1 | TRBV6-5 | TGTGCCAGCAAAAACAGGGGGCTGAACACAGATACGCAGTATTTT | CASKNRGLNTDTQYF
once | TRBJ2-5 | . | TRBV11-2 | TGTGCCAGCAGCTTAGCAGGGTTTGTAGAGACCCAGTACTTC | CASSLAGFVETQYF
. | TRBJ2-7 | . | TRBV7-9 | TGTGCCAGCAGCCCTGGCGTGGCTTTGGACGAGCAGTACTTC | CASSPGVALDEQYF
. | TRBJ1-4 | . | TRBV3-1/TRBV3-2 | TGTGCCAGCAGCCGTTCGGGGAGGGATGGGGAAAAACTGTTTTTT | CASSRSGRDGEKLFF
. | TRBJ1-2 | . | TRBV6-5 | TGTGCCAGCCTCACCCCTAACTTGGCTGGCTACACCTTC | CASLTPNLAGYTF
. | TRBJ1-5 | . | TRBV7-8 | TGTGCCAGCAGGGAACAGGGAGGTGGCAATCAGCCCCAGCATTTT | CASREQGGGNQPQHF
. | TRBJ2-3 | . | TRBV9 | TGTGCCAGCAGAGCCGACAGTTTCCCCACAGATACGCAGTATTTT | CASRADSFPTDTQYF
. | TRBJ1-2 | TRBD1 | TRBV5-1 | TGCGCCAGCAGCTCGCTGACAGGGGGAAACTATGGCTACACCTTC | CASSSLTGGNYGYTF